This T cell receptor beta chain appears in the sequencing data of a study of cytomegalovirus exposure and HLA in healthy donors. At the level of the study: The study placed approximately 78% of its approximately 400 genotyped donors in the Caucasian-associated ancestry cluster. Regarding the study as a whole: Within a later analysis, the majority of CMV-associated TCR beta chains appeared HLA-restricted.

The CDR3 has 18 amino acids. Germline trimming cut 5 bases from V and 0 bases from J; bases unmatched to any gene: 15. The V gene's germline CDR1 is MDHEN and CDR2 SYDVKM. This clone was seen once. What it recognizes is unknown. It was with 60 Vbeta and 13 Jbeta primers that the PCR ran. Clones were read by immunoSEQ multiplex PCR, and TCRdb kept only the in-frame ones, dropping some. The sample records roughly 160,000 clones, roughly 80% being singletons. The chain joins TRBV28 to TRBJ1-1; 7 bases are a match to TRBD1. The TCR originated in a man between 25 and 39 years old in good health and CMV-seronegative. The specimen was PBMCs. The CDR3 DNA reads as TGTGCCAGCAGTGCCTACAGGGGAGATTATCCCATGAACACTGAAGCTTTCTTT. Protein: CASSAYRGDYPMNTEAFF. The full variable domain, with the rest looked up from reference TRBV28 and TRBJ1-1, is DVKVTQSSRYLVKRTGEKVFLECVQDMDHENMFWYRQDPGLGLRLIYFSYDVKMKEKGDIPEGYSVSREKKERFSLILESASTNQTSMYLCASSAYRGDYPMNTEAFFGQGTRLTVV.